This TCR beta chain was captured by sequencing in a study of Ad26.COV2.S vaccination and SARS-CoV-2 variants. Across the study: Trial arm assignment for the donor was COV1001 Ad26.COV2.S. Recipients of Ad26.COV2.S got it intramuscularly, once or twice 56 days apart.

Concerning this clone itself: Its antigen is still unknown.

Profiling relied on immunoSEQ multiplex PCR, and the TCRdb table lists in-frame clones only, not all of them. The repertoire holds 200,000 to 300,000 clones, with around nine tenths as singletons. The junction had 15 bases not matched to a gene; V was cut back by 6 bases and J by 7 bases. The CDR3 loop spans 15 amino acids. Germline V gene data show CDR1 as MDHEN and CDR2 as SYDVKM. The treatment is: 15 to 20 received Ad26.COV2.S at low or high dose, single or two shots; a few received placebo; per-sample allocation not given. Sample collection was performed on day 63 after the first vaccine or placebo injection. Built on an Ad26 vector, the vaccine expressed Wuhan-strain SARS-CoV-2 spike. Study observations and caveats: Total T cell responses, in the TCR breadth and depth analyses, may have been underestimated.

J is TRBJ2-7 and V is TRBV28, with 7 nucleotides matching TRBD2. The material sequenced was peripheral blood, taken in a trial of Ad26.COV2.S vaccine versus placebo. This sequence was found in a person between 18 and 60 years old who received the Ad26.COV2.S COVID-19 vaccine or a placebo. For the CDR3, the DNA is TGTGCCAGCAGACACCGTCGGGGGGTAGCAGGGGAGCAGTACTTC. Translation gives CASRHRRGVAGEQYF. The complete variable domain, with remaining parts taken from reference TRBV28 and TRBJ2-7, reads DVKVTQSSRYLVKRTGEKVFLECVQDMDHENMFWYRQDPGLGLRLIYFSYDVKMKEKGDIPEGYSVSREKKERFSLILESASTNQTSMYLCASRHRRGVAGEQYFGPGTRLTVT.